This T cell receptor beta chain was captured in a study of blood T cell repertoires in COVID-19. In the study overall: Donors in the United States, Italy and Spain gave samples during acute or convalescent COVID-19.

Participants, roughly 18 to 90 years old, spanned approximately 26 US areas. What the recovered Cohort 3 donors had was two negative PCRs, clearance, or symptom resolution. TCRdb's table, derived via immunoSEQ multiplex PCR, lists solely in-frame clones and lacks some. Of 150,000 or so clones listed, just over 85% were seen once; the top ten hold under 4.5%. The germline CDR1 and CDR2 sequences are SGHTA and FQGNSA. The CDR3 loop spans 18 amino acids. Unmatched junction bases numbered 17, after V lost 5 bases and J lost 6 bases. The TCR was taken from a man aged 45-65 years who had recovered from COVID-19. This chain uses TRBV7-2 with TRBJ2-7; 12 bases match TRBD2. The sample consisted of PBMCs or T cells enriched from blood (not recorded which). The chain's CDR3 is CASSAGGGLAGPALEQYF. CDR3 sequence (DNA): TGTGCCAGCAGCGCAGGGGGAGGACTAGCGGGGCCGGCGCTCGAGCAGTACTTC. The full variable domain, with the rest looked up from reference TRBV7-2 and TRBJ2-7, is GAGVSQSPSNKVTEKGKDVELRCDPISGHTALYWYRQSLGQGLEFLIYFQGNSAPDKSGLPSDRFSAERTGGSVSTLTIQRTQQEDSAVYLCASSAGGGLAGPALEQYFGPGTRLTVT.